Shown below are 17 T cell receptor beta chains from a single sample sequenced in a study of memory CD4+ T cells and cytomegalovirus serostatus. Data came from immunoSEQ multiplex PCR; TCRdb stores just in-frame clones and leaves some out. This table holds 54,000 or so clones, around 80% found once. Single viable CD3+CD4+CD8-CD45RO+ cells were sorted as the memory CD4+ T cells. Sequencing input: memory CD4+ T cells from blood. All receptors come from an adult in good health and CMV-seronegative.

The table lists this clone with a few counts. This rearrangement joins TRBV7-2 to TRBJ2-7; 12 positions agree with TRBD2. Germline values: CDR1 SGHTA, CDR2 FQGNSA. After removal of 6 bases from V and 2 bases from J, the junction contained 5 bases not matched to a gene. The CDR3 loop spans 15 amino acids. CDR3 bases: TGTGCCAGCAGTTTACGGACTAGCGGGACCTACGAGCAGTACTTC. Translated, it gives CASSLRTSGTYEQYF.

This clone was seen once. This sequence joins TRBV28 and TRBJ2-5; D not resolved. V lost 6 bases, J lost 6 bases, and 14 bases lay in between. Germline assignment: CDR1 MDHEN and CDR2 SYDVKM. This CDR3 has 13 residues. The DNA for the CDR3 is TGTGCCAGCAGGCCCCCGGATTTCCAGACCCAGTACTTC. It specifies CASRPPDFQTQYF.

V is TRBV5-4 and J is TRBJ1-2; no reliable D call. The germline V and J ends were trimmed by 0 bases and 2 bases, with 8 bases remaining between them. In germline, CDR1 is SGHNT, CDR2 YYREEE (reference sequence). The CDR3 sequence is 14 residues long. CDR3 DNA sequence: TGTGCCAGCAGCTTGGTAGGGCAAAACTATGGCTACACCTTC. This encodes CASSLVGQNYGYTF.

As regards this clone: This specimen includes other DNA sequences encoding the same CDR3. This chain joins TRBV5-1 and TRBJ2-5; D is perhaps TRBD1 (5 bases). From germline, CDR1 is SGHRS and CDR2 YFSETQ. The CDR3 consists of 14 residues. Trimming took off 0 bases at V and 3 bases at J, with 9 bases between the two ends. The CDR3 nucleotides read TGCGCCAGCAGCTTGGGCAGGGAAGAAGAGACCCAGTACTTC. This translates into CASSLGREEETQYF.

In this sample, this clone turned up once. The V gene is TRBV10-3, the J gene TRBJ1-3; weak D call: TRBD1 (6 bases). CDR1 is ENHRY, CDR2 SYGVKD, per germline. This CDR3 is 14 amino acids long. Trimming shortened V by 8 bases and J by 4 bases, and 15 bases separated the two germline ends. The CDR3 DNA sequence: TGTGCCATCCGGTCAGGGGACGGGGGAAACACCATATATTTT. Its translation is CAIRSGDGGNTIYF.

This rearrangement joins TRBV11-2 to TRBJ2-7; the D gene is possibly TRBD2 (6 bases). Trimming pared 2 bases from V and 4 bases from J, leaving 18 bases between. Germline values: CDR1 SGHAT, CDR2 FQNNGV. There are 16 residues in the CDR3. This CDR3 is CASSLKWEASSYEQYF. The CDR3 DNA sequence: TGTGCCAGCAGCTTAAAATGGGAGGCTAGCTCGTACGAGCAGTACTTC.

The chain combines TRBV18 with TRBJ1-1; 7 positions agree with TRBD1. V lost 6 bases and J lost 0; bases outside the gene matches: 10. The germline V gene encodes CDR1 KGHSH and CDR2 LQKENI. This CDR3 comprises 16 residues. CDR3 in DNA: TGTGCCAGCTCCCCCCCAAGGGGGCGGATGAACACTGAAGCTTTCTTT. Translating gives CASSPPRGRMNTEAFF.

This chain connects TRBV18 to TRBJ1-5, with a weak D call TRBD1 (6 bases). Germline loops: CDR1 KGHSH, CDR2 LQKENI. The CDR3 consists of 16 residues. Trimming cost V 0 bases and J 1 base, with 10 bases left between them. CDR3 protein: CASSPPGRGSNQPQHF. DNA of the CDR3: TGTGCCAGCTCACCACCGGGCAGGGGCAGCAATCAGCCCCAGCATTTT.

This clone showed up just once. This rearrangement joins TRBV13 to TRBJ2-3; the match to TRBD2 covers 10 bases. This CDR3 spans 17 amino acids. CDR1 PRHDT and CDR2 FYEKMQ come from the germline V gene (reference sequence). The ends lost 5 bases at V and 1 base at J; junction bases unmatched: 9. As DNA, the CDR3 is TGTGCCAGCAGCCCTCTAAAGGGGACTAGCGGCACAGATACGCAGTATTTT. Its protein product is CASSPLKGTSGTDTQYF.

This chain's CDR3 is CASSTARTNQPQHF. CDR3 nucleotide sequence: TGTGCCAGTAGTACAGCAAGGACGAATCAGCCCCAGCATTTT. This sequence joins TRBV19 and TRBJ1-5; D unresolved. Germline V gene data show CDR1 as LNHDA and CDR2 as SQIVND (reference sequence). The CDR3 spans 14 residues. The V and J ends lost 4 bases and 4 bases respectively, with 11 bases between them.

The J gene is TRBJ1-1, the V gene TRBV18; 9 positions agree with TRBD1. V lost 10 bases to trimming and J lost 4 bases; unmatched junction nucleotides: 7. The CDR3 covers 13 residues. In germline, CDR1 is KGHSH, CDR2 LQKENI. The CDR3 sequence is CATKGGQGTEAFF. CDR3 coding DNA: TGTGCCACCAAAGGGGGACAGGGCACTGAAGCTTTCTTT.

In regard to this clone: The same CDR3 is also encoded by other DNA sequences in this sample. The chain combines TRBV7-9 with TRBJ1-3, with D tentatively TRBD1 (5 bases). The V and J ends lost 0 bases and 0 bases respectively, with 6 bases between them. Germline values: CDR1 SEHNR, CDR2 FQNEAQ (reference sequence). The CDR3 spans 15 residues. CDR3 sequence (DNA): TGTGCCAGCAGCTTAGCCGGGGGCTCTGGAAACACCATATATTTT. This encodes CASSLAGGSGNTIYF.

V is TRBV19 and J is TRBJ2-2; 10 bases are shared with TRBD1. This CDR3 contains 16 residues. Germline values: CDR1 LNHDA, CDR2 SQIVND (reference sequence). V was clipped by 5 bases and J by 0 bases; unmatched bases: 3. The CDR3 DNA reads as TGTGCCAGTAGTGGGGACAGGGGAACGAACACCGGGGAGCTGTTTTTT. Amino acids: CASSGDRGTNTGELFF.

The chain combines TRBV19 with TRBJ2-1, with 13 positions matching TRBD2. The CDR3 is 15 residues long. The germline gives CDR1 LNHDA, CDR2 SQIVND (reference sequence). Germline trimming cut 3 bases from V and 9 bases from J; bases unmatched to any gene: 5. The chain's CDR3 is CASSILRTSGSEQFF. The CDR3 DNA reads TGTGCCAGTAGTATTCTTCGGACTAGCGGGAGTGAGCAGTTCTTC.

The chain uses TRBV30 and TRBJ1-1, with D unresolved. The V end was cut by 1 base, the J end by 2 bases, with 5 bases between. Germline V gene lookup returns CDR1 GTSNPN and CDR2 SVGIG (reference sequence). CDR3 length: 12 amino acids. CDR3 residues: CAWSDGNTEAFF. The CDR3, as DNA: TGTGCCTGGAGTGACGGTAACACTGAAGCTTTCTTT. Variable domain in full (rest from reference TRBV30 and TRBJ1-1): SQTIHQWPATLVQPVGSPLSLECTVEGTSNPNLYWYRQAAGRGLQLLFYSVGIGQISSEVPQNLSASRPQDRQFILSSKKLLLSDSGFYLCAWSDGNTEAFFGQGTRLTVV.

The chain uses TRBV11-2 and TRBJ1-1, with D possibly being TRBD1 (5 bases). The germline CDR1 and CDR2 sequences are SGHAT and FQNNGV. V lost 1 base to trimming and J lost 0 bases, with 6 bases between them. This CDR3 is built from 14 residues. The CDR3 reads CASSLGQLNTEAFF. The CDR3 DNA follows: TGTGCCAGCAGCTTAGGACAGTTGAACACTGAAGCTTTCTTT.

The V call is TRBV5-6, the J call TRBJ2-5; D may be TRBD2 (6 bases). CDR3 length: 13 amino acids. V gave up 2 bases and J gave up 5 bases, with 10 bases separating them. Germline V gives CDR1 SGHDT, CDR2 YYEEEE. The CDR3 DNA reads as TGTGCCAGCAGCTTCGGGACTTCTGAGACCCAGTACTTC. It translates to CASSFGTSETQYF.